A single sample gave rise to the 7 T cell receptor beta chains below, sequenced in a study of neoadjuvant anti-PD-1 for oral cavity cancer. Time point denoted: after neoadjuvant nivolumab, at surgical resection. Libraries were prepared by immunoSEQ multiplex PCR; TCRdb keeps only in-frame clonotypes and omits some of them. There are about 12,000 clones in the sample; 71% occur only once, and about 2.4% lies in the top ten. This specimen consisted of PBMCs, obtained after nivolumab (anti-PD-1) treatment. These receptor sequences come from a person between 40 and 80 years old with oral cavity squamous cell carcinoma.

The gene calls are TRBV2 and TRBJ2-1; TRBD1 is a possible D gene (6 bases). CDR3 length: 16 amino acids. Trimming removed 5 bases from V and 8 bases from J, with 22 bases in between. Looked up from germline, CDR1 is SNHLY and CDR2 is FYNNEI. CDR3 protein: CASSSRATGIVDEQFF. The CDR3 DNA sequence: TGTGCCAGCAGTTCCCGGGCCACAGGGATAGTTGATGAGCAGTTCTTC.

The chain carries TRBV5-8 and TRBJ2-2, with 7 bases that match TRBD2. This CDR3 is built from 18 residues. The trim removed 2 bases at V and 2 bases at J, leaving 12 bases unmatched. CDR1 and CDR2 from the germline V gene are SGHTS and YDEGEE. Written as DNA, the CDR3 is TGTGCCAGCAGCTTCCGCCCGGGCGGGAGATTAAACACCGGGGAGCTGTTTTTT. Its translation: CASSFRPGGRLNTGELFF.

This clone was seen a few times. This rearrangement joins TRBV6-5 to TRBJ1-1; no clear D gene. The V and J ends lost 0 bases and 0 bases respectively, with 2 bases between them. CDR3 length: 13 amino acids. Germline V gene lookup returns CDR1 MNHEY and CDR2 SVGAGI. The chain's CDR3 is CASSYSLNTEAFF. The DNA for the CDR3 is TGTGCCAGCAGTTACTCACTGAACACTGAAGCTTTCTTT.

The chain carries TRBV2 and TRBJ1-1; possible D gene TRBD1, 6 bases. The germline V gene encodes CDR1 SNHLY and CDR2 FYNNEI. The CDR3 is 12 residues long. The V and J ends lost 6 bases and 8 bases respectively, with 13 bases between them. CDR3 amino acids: CASRERGSEAFF. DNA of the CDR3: TGTGCCAGCAGAGAAAGGGGGTCGGAAGCTTTCTTT.

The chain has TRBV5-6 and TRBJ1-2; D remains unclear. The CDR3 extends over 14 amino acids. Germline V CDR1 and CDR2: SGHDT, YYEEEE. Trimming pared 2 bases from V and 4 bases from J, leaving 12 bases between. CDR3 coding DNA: TGTGCCAGCAGCTTCGGACGGGCTGGCTATGGCTACACCTTC. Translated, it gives CASSFGRAGYGYTF. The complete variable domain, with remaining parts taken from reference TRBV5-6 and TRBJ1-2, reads DAGVTQSPTHLIKTRGQQVTLRCSPKSGHDTVSWYQQALGQGPQFIFQYYEEEERQRGNFPDRFSGHQFPNYSSELNVNALLLGDSALYLCASSFGRAGYGYTFGSGTRLTVV.

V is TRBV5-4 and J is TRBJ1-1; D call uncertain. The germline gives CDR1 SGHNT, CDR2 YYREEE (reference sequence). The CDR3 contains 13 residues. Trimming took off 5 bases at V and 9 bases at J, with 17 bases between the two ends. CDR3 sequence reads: CASSQAGERKAFF. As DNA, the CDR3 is TGTGCCAGCAGTCAGGCCGGGGAACGAAAAGCTTTCTTT.

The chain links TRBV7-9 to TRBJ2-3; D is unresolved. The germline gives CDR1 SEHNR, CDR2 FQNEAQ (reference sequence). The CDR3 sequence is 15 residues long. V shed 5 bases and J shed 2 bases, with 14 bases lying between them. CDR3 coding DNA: TGTGCCAGCAGCCCCGCAGCGTTAGCCACAGATACGCAGTATTTT. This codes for CASSPAALATDTQYF.